The entry that follows covers one T cell receptor beta chain sequence. These data belong to a study of blood T cell repertoires in COVID-19. Study at large: Sites in the United States, Italy and Spain provided acute and convalescent COVID-19 samples.

This CDR3 is 16 amino acids long. Germline values: CDR1 LNHNV, CDR2 YYDKDF (reference sequence). J gave up 8 bases and V 1 base, and 8 bases lay outside the gene matches. The authors' processing: Amplification of reference gene primers was used by the study to estimate nucleated cell counts. Profiling relied on immunoSEQ multiplex PCR, and the TCRdb table lists in-frame clones only, not all of them. That table is the source of V, J and clone size, and D and trimming were worked out from the DNA. The repertoire holds 210,000 or so clones, 70% to 90% seen once, with about 6.8% in the top ten. The rearrangement joins TRBV15 to TRBJ1-6; 7 bases fit TRBD1. Input material: peripheral blood. This clonotype was obtained from a woman aged 40-49 years who had recovered from COVID-19. The CDR3 DNA reads as TGTGCCACCAGCAGAGTTCGATACAGGGGTGATTCACCCCTCCACTTT. This translates into CATSRVRYRGDSPLHF.